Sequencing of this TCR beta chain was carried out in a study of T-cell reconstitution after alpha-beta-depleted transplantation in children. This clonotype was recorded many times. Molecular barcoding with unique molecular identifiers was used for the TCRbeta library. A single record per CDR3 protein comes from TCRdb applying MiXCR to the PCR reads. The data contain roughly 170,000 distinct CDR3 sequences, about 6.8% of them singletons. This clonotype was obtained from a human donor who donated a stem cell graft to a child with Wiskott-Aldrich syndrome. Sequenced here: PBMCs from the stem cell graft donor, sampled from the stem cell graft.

CDR3 amino acids: CASSYPNEQFF. In DNA, the CDR3 is TGTGCCAGCAGTTACCCCAATGAGCAGTTCTTC. The V and J genes are TRBV6-2 or TRBV6-3 and TRBJ2-1; D remains ambiguous. CDR3 length: 11 amino acids. The ends were cut back, 2 bases at V and 6 bases at J, with 2 bases in the middle. Germline V gene sequence: CDR1 MNHEY, CDR2 SVGEGT.